This TCR beta chain derives from a study of blood T cell repertoires in COVID-19. For the study at large: The samples span acute and convalescent COVID-19 from the United States, Italy and Spain. PBMCs, B-cell-depleted T cells, or T cells were the source of the cDNA or gDNA that made up the material.

The CDR3 totals 15 residues. The germline V gene has CDR1 MDHEN and CDR2 SYDVKM. The germline V and J ends were trimmed by 2 bases and 1 base, with 10 bases remaining between them. In the source study's methods: Amplifying reference gene primers gave estimates of nucleated cell counts. Here immunoSEQ multiplex PCR was the method, and the copy in TCRdb shows in-frame clones only, minus some. The D gene and trimming were derived from the DNA, and the V and J assignments and clone size from that table. The repertoire holds about 310,000 clones, with around 87% as singletons. This receptor was taken from a woman aged 45-60 years who had recovered from COVID-19. The chain has TRBV28 and TRBJ2-3, with D hard to call. Sequenced sample: peripheral blood. The CDR3 loop is CASSLPGEGTDTQYF. In DNA, the CDR3 is TGTGCCAGCAGTTTACCCGGAGAGGGCACAGATACGCAGTATTTT.